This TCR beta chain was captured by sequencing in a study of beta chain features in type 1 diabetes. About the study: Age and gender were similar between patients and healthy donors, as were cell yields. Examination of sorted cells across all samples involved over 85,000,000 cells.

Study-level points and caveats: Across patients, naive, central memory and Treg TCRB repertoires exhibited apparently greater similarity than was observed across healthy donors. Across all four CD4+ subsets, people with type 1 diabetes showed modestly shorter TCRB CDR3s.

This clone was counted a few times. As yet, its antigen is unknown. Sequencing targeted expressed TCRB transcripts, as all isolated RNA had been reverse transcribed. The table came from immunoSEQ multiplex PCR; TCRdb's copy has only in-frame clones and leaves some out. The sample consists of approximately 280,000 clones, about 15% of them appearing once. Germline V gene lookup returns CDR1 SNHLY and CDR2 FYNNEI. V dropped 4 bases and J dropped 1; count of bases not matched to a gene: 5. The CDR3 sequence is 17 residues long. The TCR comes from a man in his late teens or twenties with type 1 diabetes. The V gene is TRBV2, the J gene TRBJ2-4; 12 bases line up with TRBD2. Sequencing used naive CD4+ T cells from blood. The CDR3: CASSGLTSGRAKNIQYF. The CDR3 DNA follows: TGTGCCAGCAGTGGCCTAACTAGCGGGAGGGCCAAAAACATTCAGTACTTC.